This T cell receptor (beta chain) was retrieved from a study of CD8 T cells in Susac syndrome. This clonotype was found once. V lost 6 bases, J lost 6 bases, and 14 bases lay in between. Germline V gene data show CDR1 as MGHDK and CDR2 as SYGVNS. This CDR3 region has 13 residues. The authors reverse transcribed roughly 0.5 to 1 ug RNA with random hexamers. Via MiXCR, TCRdb re-called the immunoSEQ multiplex PCR reads, giving one row per CDR3 protein. Found here are more than 200,000 distinct CDR3 sequences, about 94% of them singletons; the top ten hold 0.15% to 0.2%. This TCR was sampled from a human donor with Susac syndrome. Sequenced sample: CD4+ T cells from PBMCs. This sequence joins TRBV25-1 and TRBJ1-1; no definite D call. The CDR3 reads CASSSESWPEAFF. CDR3 DNA: TGTGCCAGCAGCTCCGAGTCGTGGCCTGAAGCTTTCTTT.